This T cell receptor beta chain came from a study of vaccination effects on CD4 cells after COVID-19. Turning to the study itself: Sampling occurred a median 72 days post second dose, range 14 to 241.

Only one count was recorded for this clone. Its antigen is currently unknown. The germline V and J ends were trimmed by 1 base and 8 bases, with 17 bases remaining between them. The CDR3 has 16 residues. CDR1 LGHDT and CDR2 YNNKEL come from the germline V gene (reference sequence). Study outcomes and limitations: Marked clonal contraction was seen in infection- and vaccine-induced clones late after vaccination.

This table comes from immunoSEQ multiplex PCR, and its TCRdb copy is limited to in-frame clones, with some not included. The sample carries some 30,000 clones, approximately 68% recorded once. ViraFEST assay sequencing came after antigen-specific CD4+ T cells were expanded with viral peptide pools. It was after roughly ten days of culture that CD4+ T cells were isolated. Two-dose vaccination with either BNT162b2 or mRNA-1273 was given to the participants. Vaccinees lacked prior SARS-CoV-2 infection and tested negative for nucleocapsid antibodies. This specimen consisted of CD4+ T cells from PBMCs cultured with SARS-CoV-2 spike peptides, obtained after COVID-19 vaccination. The receptor comes from a human donor who received a COVID-19 vaccine. V usage is TRBV3-1 (or the pseudogene TRBV3-2) and J usage is TRBJ1-4; D uncertain. In DNA form, the CDR3 reads TGTGCCAGCAGCCAAGGTAGCTCTGGGATGAACGAAAAACTGTTTTTT. This codes for CASSQGSSGMNEKLFF.